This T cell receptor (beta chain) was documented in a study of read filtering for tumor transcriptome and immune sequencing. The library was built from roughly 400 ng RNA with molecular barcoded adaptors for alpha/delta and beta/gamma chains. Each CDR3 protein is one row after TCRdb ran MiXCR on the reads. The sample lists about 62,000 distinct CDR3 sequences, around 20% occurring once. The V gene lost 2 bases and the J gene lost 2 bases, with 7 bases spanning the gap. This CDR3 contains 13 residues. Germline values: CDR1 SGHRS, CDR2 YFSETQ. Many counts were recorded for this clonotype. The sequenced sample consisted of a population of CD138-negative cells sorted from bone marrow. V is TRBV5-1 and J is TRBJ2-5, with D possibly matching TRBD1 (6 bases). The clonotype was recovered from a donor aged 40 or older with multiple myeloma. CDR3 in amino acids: CASSFQGQETQYF. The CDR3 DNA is TGCGCCAGCAGCTTCCAGGGGCAAGAGACCCAGTACTTC.